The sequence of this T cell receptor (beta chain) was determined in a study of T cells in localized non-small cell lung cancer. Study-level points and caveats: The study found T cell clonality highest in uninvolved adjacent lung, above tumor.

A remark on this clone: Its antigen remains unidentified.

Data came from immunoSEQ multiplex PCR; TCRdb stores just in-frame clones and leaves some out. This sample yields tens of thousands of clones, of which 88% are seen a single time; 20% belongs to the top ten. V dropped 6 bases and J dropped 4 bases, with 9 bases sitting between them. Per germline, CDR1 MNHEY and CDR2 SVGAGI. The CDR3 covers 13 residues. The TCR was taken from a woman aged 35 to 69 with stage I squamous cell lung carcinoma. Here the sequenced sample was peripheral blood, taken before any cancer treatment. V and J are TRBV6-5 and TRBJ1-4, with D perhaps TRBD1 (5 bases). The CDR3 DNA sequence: TGTGCCAGCAGAAGACAGCTTAATGAAAAACTGTTTTTT. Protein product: CASRRQLNEKLFF.